This entry lists 18 T cell receptor beta chains sequenced from one sample in a study of blood T cells in healthy people across ages. The second PCR ran about 6 to 12 cycles with a sample-barcoded 5' primer and J-beta primers. TCRdb analysed the 5' RACE reads with MiXCR anew, one entry per CDR3 protein. The sample has 700,000 to 900,000 distinct CDR3 sequences; around 24% are singletons. This same sample was also part of a study on T cells of mothers and their children.

The source material was blood. The receptors come from a boy younger than 18 in good health.

The chain carries TRBV20-1 and TRBJ1-1; TRBD1 matches at 12 bases. The junction had 5 bases not matched to a gene; V was cut back by 5 bases and J by 4 bases. Germline V lookup: CDR1 DFQATT, CDR2 SNEGSKA (reference sequence). CDR3 length: 14 residues. Here the CDR3 DNA reads TGCAGTGCTTTCCGGGACAGGGGGCTCACTGAAGCTTTCTTT. Translation gives CSAFRDRGLTEAFF.

This chain connects TRBV7-2 to TRBJ2-2; no clear D. Germline V CDR1 and CDR2: SGHTA, FQGNSA. V lost 2 bases to trimming and J lost 2 bases, with 24 bases between them. The CDR3 runs to 20 residues. CDR3 DNA sequence: TGTGCCAGCAGCTTACCCGGGCCAGCTCGCACAGTCAAAAACACCGGGGAGCTGTTTTTT. As protein: CASSLPGPARTVKNTGELFF. The whole variable domain, filled in from reference TRBV7-2 and TRBJ2-2, reads GAGVSQSPSNKVTEKGKDVELRCDPISGHTALYWYRQSLGQGLEFLIYFQGNSAPDKSGLPSDRFSAERTGGSVSTLTIQRTQQEDSAVYLCASSLPGPARTVKNTGELFFGEGSRLTVL.

The sample holds many counts of this clonotype. The chain combines TRBV9 with TRBJ2-2; TRBD1 matches at 8 bases. J gave up 2 bases and V 7 bases, and 4 bases lay outside the gene matches. This CDR3 has 14 amino acids. In germline, CDR1 is SGDLS, CDR2 YYNGEE. The CDR3 coding sequence is TGTGCCAGCTCCGGGACAGGTAACACCGGGGAGCTGTTTTTT. The encoded protein is CASSGTGNTGELFF.

This clonotype has more than one count but fewer than ten. The chain combines TRBV13 with TRBJ1-4; no clear D gene. V lost 5 bases and J 4 bases, leaving 11 bases between the germline ends. Germline loops: CDR1 PRHDT, CDR2 FYEKMQ (reference sequence). This CDR3 region has 14 residues. The CDR3 coding sequence is TGTGCCAGCAGCATTAGGTCCGGTAATGAAAAACTGTTTTTT. It yields the protein CASSIRSGNEKLFF.

This clonotype was seen a handful of times. V and J are TRBV19 and TRBJ1-5; the D is unclear. The V gene lost 0 bases and the J gene lost 6 bases, with 12 bases spanning the gap. The CDR3 has 15 amino acids. Per germline, CDR1 LNHDA and CDR2 SQIVND (reference sequence). CDR3 nucleotide sequence: TGTGCCAGTAGTATAGATCGCAATCTTGGTCAGCCCCAGCATTTT. Its translation is CASSIDRNLGQPQHF. The full variable domain, with the rest looked up from reference TRBV19 and TRBJ1-5, is DGGITQSPKYLFRKEGQNVTLSCEQNLNHDAMYWYRQDPGQGLRLIYYSQIVNDFQKGDIAEGYSVSREKKESFPLTVTSAQKNPTAFYLCASSIDRNLGQPQHFGDGTRLSIL.

The chain has TRBV15 and TRBJ1-5; TRBD1 matches 7 bases. V lost 2 bases and J lost 4; bases outside the gene matches: 5. The CDR3 is made up of 15 amino acids. Per the germline V gene, CDR1 is LNHNV and CDR2 is YYDKDF (reference sequence). In nucleotides, the CDR3 is TGTGCCACCAGCAGATATGACAGGGTAAATCAGCCCCAGCATTTT. Protein product: CATSRYDRVNQPQHF.

This clonotype showed up just a few times. The rearrangement joins TRBV6-5 to TRBJ2-5; the D call may be TRBD1 or TRBD2 (5 bases each). CDR1 and CDR2 (germline): MNHEY, SVGAGI. The CDR3 loop spans 15 amino acids. Trimming removed 0 bases from V and 5 bases from J, with 13 bases in between. DNA of the CDR3: TGTGCCAGCAGTTACTCGAGAGGGGATAGGGAGACCCAGTACTTC. Translation: CASSYSRGDRETQYF.

This clonotype turned up a few times. The gene calls are TRBV7-9 and TRBJ2-5; no definite D call. The J call may not be correct, given that the DNA end is closer to TRBJ2-7. Germline CDR1 is SEHNR and CDR2 is FQNEAQ (reference sequence). The CDR3 is 17 amino acids. For the CDR3, the DNA is TGTGCCAGCAGCTTATTACAGATTTGGGAAAAGACCTACGAGCAGTACTTC. This codes for CASSLLQIWEKTYEQYF.

The chain employs TRBV7-2 and TRBJ2-7, with D tentatively TRBD1 (5 bases). Trimming stripped 1 base from V and 0 bases from J, with 13 bases between. CDR1 is SGHTA and CDR2 is FQGNSA in the germline V gene. The CDR3 is made up of 16 amino acids. Here the CDR3 reads CASSLGPDISSYEQYF. The CDR3 DNA is TGTGCCAGCAGCTTAGGACCGGACATTAGCTCCTACGAGCAGTACTTC.

The sample holds a few counts of this clonotype. The V and J genes are TRBV24-1 and TRBJ1-2, with 7 bases matching TRBD1. In germline, CDR1 is KGHDR, CDR2 SFDVKD. This CDR3 spans 12 amino acids. V lost 3 bases and J lost 7; bases outside the gene matches: 1. CDR3 protein: CATSDAGGGYTF. The CDR3 nucleotides are TGTGCCACCAGTGATGCAGGGGGTGGCTACACCTTC.

This clonotype occurred many times. The V call is TRBV27, the J call TRBJ2-5; D is ambiguous. With 5 bases removed from V and 5 bases from J, the gap between germline ends came to 6 bases. In germline, CDR1 is MNHEY, CDR2 SMNVEV (reference sequence). The CDR3 consists of 11 residues. The CDR3 sequence is CASSNRETQYF. Written as DNA, the CDR3 is TGTGCCAGCAGTAATCGCGAGACCCAGTACTTC.

This rearrangement joins TRBV5-1 to TRBJ2-6; D remains ambiguous. Between the trimmed V and J ends, which lost 0 bases and 3 bases, there was a span of 7 bases. Germline assignment: CDR1 SGHRS and CDR2 YFSETQ. CDR3 size: 15 residues. The CDR3 loop is CASSLVPGGANVLTF. Here the CDR3 DNA reads TGCGCCAGCAGCTTGGTTCCAGGTGGGGCCAACGTCCTGACTTTC.

This sequence joins TRBV29-1 and TRBJ2-1; no reliable D call. CDR1 is SQVTM, CDR2 ANQGSEA, per germline. The CDR3 covers 12 residues. The germline V and J ends were trimmed by 4 bases and 6 bases, with 10 bases remaining between them. CDR3 region: CSVVEALNEQFF. The CDR3 DNA follows: TGCAGCGTTGTCGAGGCGCTCAATGAGCAGTTCTTC.

J is TRBJ2-5 and V is TRBV4-1; 12 nucleotides line up with TRBD2. This CDR3 region has 17 residues. J was trimmed by 2 bases and V by 3 bases; bases with no gene match: 7. Germline lookup yields CDR1 MGHRA and CDR2 YSYEKL. CDR3 nucleotides: TGCGCCAGCAGCCAGGCTGGACTAGCGGGGATTCAAGAGACCCAGTACTTC. Translating it yields CASSQAGLAGIQETQYF.

This chain uses TRBV11-2 with TRBJ1-6; D not certain. Germline CDR1 is SGHAT and CDR2 is FQNNGV. The V gene lost 2 bases and the J gene lost 11 bases, with 13 bases spanning the gap. CDR3 length equals 14 residues. The CDR3 DNA sequence: TGTGCCAGCAGCTTATACGAGCTTCGTCCACCCCTCCACTTT. Protein product: CASSLYELRPPLHF.

V gene TRBV5-1 combines with J gene TRBJ1-3; D unclear. V lost 0 bases and J lost 0, with 10 bases in between. The CDR3 loop spans 16 amino acids. CDR1 and CDR2 (germline): SGHRS, YFSETQ. This chain's CDR3 is CASSLALGSSGNTIYF. The CDR3 DNA reads TGCGCCAGCAGCTTGGCCTTGGGTAGCTCTGGAAACACCATATATTTT.

The genes are TRBV5-1 and TRBJ2-1; D not resolved. Germline V CDR1 and CDR2: SGHRS, YFSETQ. The CDR3 spans 16 residues. V was cut by 0 bases and J by 5 bases, with 15 bases left in between. The CDR3 sequence: CASSLVGRAENNEQFF. CDR3 nucleotide sequence: TGCGCCAGCAGCTTGGTTGGCCGAGCAGAGAACAATGAGCAGTTCTTC.

V gene TRBV29-1 combines with J gene TRBJ2-7; D might be TRBD2 (6 bases). The J call is in doubt because the DNA end fits TRBJ2-1 better. There are 12 residues in the CDR3. The germline gives CDR1 SQVTM, CDR2 ANQGSEA. DNA of the CDR3: TGCAGCGTTGAACAGGGCGGGGATGAGCAGTTCTTC. This gives the protein CSVEQGGDEQFF.